The entry below describes one TCR beta chain. Its matching antigen is unknown. This sample was taken from a study of T cells expressing NK-cell markers. Germline assignment: CDR1 SEHNR and CDR2 FQNEAQ (reference sequence). This CDR3 contains 15 residues. Study-wide results and caveats: Roughly six of the donors carried dominant NKG2C+ clonotypes that took up roughly 1.0-7.5% of their CD8+ T cells. These clonotypes additionally ranked first within the CD3+CD56-NKG2C+ fraction of a few donors.

Reanalyzing the 5' RACE reads, TCRdb keeps one entry per CDR3 protein, without DNA. The sample table sets out about 460,000 distinct CDR3 sequences. The J gene is TRBJ2-7, the V gene TRBV7-9; TCRdb's D call, TRBD2, is unchecked because there is no DNA. The sequencing sample was made of blood T cells: a sorted CD56 or NKG2C T cell subset, CD4+ or CD8+ T cells, or bulk PBMC T cells (not recorded which). The receptor comes from a woman in her 50s in good health. The CDR3 is CASSRGTSGTYEQYF.